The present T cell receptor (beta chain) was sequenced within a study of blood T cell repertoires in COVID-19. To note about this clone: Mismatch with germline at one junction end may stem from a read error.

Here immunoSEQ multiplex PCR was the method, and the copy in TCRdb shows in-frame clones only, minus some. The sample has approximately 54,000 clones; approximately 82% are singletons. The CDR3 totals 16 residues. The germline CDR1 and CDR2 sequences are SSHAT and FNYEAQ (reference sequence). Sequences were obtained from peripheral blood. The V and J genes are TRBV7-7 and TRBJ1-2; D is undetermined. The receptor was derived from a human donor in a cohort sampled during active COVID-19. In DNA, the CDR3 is TGTGCTAGCAGCCAAGACTCGGTTGACGTGGCAGCTGGCTACACCTTC. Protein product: CASSQDSVDVAAGYTF.